Shown below are 22 T cell receptor beta chains from a single sample sequenced in a study of Graves' ophthalmopathy and Graves' hyperthyroidism. RNA transcripts were the source from which TCR beta CDR3 regions were amplified. The workflow started with a first-round RT-PCR run with HTBI primers and then moved on to a second-round multiplex PCR. Via MiXCR, TCRdb re-called the multiplex PCR reads, giving one row per CDR3 protein. The repertoire holds 660,000 or so distinct CDR3 sequences, with approximately 39% as singletons. Sequenced input: peripheral blood. These receptors all stem from an adult man with Graves' ophthalmopathy.

This clonotype was seen repeatedly, ten times or more. The V gene is TRBV15, the J gene TRBJ2-5; D is unclear. Germline values: CDR1 LNHNV, CDR2 YYDKDF (reference sequence). This CDR3 is built from 12 residues. Trimming pared 9 bases from V and 1 base from J, leaving 9 bases between. CDR3 sequence: CATARVQETQYF. As DNA, the CDR3 is TGTGCCACGGCTCGGGTCCAAGAGACCCAGTACTTC.

The rearrangement links TRBV7-8 to TRBJ2-7; D is perhaps TRBD1 (6 bases). Germline assignment: CDR1 SGHVS and CDR2 FQNEAQ. This CDR3 spans 16 amino acids. The germline V and J ends were trimmed by 1 base and 0 bases, with 13 bases remaining between them. In DNA form, the CDR3 reads TGTGCCAGCAGCTTAGAACAGGGACCTAGCTCCTACGAGCAGTACTTC. This encodes CASSLEQGPSSYEQYF.

This clonotype occurred many times. V usage is TRBV6-5 and J usage is TRBJ1-5; D call uncertain. V dropped 2 bases and J dropped 2 bases, with 7 bases sitting between them. The CDR3 contains 14 residues. CDR1 MNHEY and CDR2 SVGAGI come from the germline V gene. The CDR3 nucleotides are TGTGCCAGCAGTTACGGGCAGGGCAATCAGCCCCAGCATTTT. The encoded protein is CASSYGQGNQPQHF.

Comments on this clonotype: It may be a read error: a sequence one base away is much more abundant. The chain carries TRBV29-1 and TRBJ2-7; TRBD1 matches 7 bases. Germline loops: CDR1 SQVTM, CDR2 ANQGSEA. After removal of 1 base from V and 7 bases from J, the junction contained 10 bases not matched to a gene. The CDR3 contains 14 residues. DNA for the CDR3: TGCAGCGTTGAAGGACAGGGCGGCTACAATGAGCAGTACTTC. It specifies CSVEGQGGYNEQYF.

The chain carries TRBV27 and TRBJ2-7, with 9 bases identical to TRBD2. Per germline, CDR1 MNHEY and CDR2 SMNVEV (reference sequence). With 7 bases clipped from V and 5 bases from J, the junction kept 9 bases outside the gene matches. The CDR3 has 14 residues. DNA of the CDR3: TGTGCCAGCAATGAGGGGACTAGCCCACACGAGCAGTACTTC. This translates into CASNEGTSPHEQYF.

The J gene is TRBJ2-3, the V gene TRBV29-1; possibly TRBD2 for D (6 bases). Trimming took off 6 bases at V and 2 bases at J, with 18 bases between the two ends. Germline CDR1 and CDR2: SQVTM and ANQGSEA. CDR3 length: 15 amino acids. The CDR3: CSVRPGLEDTDTQYF. The CDR3 DNA sequence: TGCAGCGTCAGGCCGGGACTGGAAGACACAGATACGCAGTATTTT.

This clonotype was detected once. The V and J genes are TRBV12-3 or TRBV12-4 and TRBJ1-4; D ambiguous. The CDR3 runs to 15 residues. V shed 3 bases and J shed 4 bases, with 12 bases lying between them. CDR3: CASSFGSGHNEKLFF. The CDR3 region has the DNA TGTGCCAGCAGTTTTGGGTCGGGCCATAATGAAAAACTGTTTTTT.

The chain links TRBV5-1 to TRBJ2-7; D gene unclear. The ends were cut back, 4 bases at V and 1 base at J, with 15 bases in the middle. This CDR3 comprises 15 residues. The germline V gene encodes CDR1 SGHRS and CDR2 YFSETQ. CDR3 sequence: CASSPRSGPSYEQYF. The DNA for the CDR3 is TGCGCCAGCAGCCCGAGGTCCGGGCCTTCCTACGAGCAGTACTTC.

The CDR3 DNA is TGTGCCACCAGTGACACCGGGACAGGGGTAAATGGCCTGACTTTC. Protein sequence: CATSDTGTGVNGLTF. The chain links TRBV24-1 to TRBJ2-6; 10 bases are a match to TRBD1. Germline V gene sequence: CDR1 KGHDR, CDR2 SFDVKD. The CDR3 sequence is 15 residues long. V gave up 4 bases and J gave up 15 bases; unmatched junction bases: 11.

In nucleotides, the CDR3 is TGTGCCAGCAGGACGACAGGGGCAGAGACCCAGTACTTC. This encodes CASRTTGAETQYF. The chain couples TRBV12-3 or TRBV12-4 to TRBJ2-5, with TRBD1 identical over 8 bases. V lost 6 bases, J lost 4 bases, and 4 bases stayed unmatched. CDR3 length: 13 residues.

A note on this clonotype: Its ends do not fully match the called genes, so a read error is possible. This chain joins TRBV2 and TRBJ1-5, with D unresolved. Germline V lookup: CDR1 SNHLY, CDR2 FYNNEI. This CDR3 is built from 15 residues. The CDR3 loop is CACSEALRSHQPQHF. In DNA form, the CDR3 reads TGTGCCTGCAGTGAAGCGCTTAGGTCACATCAGCCCCAGCATTTT.

The chain couples TRBV10-3 to TRBJ2-3; TRBD2 matches 8 bases. The length of the CDR3 is 10 residues. V gave up 7 bases and J gave up 12 bases; unmatched junction bases: 3. Germline CDR1 and CDR2: ENHRY and SYGVKD. DNA of the CDR3: TGTGCCATCACCAGCGGGAGTCAGTATTTT. This translates into CAITSGSQYF.

This clonotype was recorded a few times. The rearrangement joins TRBV7-8 to TRBJ2-7; D not resolved. This CDR3 comprises 15 residues. Germline assignment: CDR1 SGHVS and CDR2 FQNEAQ. With 4 bases removed from V and 1 base from J, the gap between germline ends came to 14 bases. CDR3 sequence (DNA): TGTGCCAGCAGCTCCTCGAATGGACGGTCCTACGAGCAGTACTTC. It codes for CASSSSNGRSYEQYF.

CDR3: CASRVSSGSSYEQYF. CDR3 nucleotide sequence: TGCGCCAGCAGAGTCTCTAGCGGGAGTTCCTACGAGCAGTACTTC. This chain joins TRBV5-1 and TRBJ2-7, with 10 bases aligning to TRBD2. The CDR3 covers 15 residues. The ends lost 5 bases at V and 1 base at J; junction bases unmatched: 6. The V gene's germline CDR1 is SGHRS and CDR2 YFSETQ. Full variable domain (rest looked up from reference TRBV5-1 and TRBJ2-7): KAGVTQTPRYLIKTRGQQVTLSCSPISGHRSVSWYQQTPGQGLQFLFEYFSETQRNKGNFPGRFSGRQFSNSRSEMNVSTLELGDSALYLCASRVSSGSSYEQYFGPGTRLTVT.

This clonotype was counted many times. V is TRBV7-6 and J is TRBJ2-7; TRBD2 matches at 9 bases. This CDR3 region has 15 residues. With 9 bases clipped from V and 5 bases from J, the junction kept 14 bases outside the gene matches. The germline gives CDR1 SGHVS, CDR2 FNYEAQ. The CDR3 protein is CASRLPSGRIHEQYF. The CDR3 region has the DNA TGTGCCAGTCGCCTCCCCAGCGGGAGGATCCACGAGCAGTACTTC. Based on the CDR3 plus reference TRBV7-6 and TRBJ2-7, the full variable domain is GAGVSQSPRYKVTKRGQDVALRCDPISGHVSLYWYRQALGQGPEFLTYFNYEAQQDKSGLPNDRFSAERPEGSISTLTIQRTEQRDSAMYRCASRLPSGRIHEQYFGPGTRLTVT.

This clonotype appeared many times. The V and J genes are TRBV20-1 and TRBJ2-2; possibly TRBD2 for D (6 bases). Germline assignment: CDR1 DFQATT and CDR2 SNEGSKA (reference sequence). The V end was cut by 4 bases, the J end by 5 bases, with 11 bases between. There are 13 residues in the CDR3. This CDR3 is CSAKLAGTGELFF. The CDR3 DNA follows: TGCAGTGCTAAACTAGCTGGGACCGGGGAGCTGTTTTTT.

Of note for this clonotype: It may be a read error: a sequence one base away is much more abundant. J is TRBJ2-7 and V is TRBV19, with D maybe TRBD2 (5 bases). Germline V lookup: CDR1 LNHDA, CDR2 SQIVND (reference sequence). The CDR3 is made up of 14 amino acids. V lost 9 bases, J lost 3 bases, and 18 bases lay in between. The CDR3 here is CASSPGITRYEQYF. CDR3 sequence (DNA): TGTGCCAGCAGCCCGGGGATAACCCGCTACGAGCAGTACTTC.

This clonotype was counted a few times. V usage is TRBV12-5 and J usage is TRBJ2-5; D uncertain. Trimming left V 4 bases short and J 5 bases short, with 8 bases between. The CDR3 runs to 12 residues. Germline lookup yields CDR1 LGHNT and CDR2 FRNRAP. In DNA form, the CDR3 reads TGTGCTAGTGGTTCCCAAGGGGAGACCCAGTACTTC. Its translation: CASGSQGETQYF.

This clonotype was counted ten times or more. The genes are TRBV10-3 and TRBJ1-2; no reliable D call. Between the trimmed V and J ends, which lost 0 bases and 7 bases, there was a span of 15 bases. CDR3 length: 15 residues. Per the germline V gene, CDR1 is ENHRY and CDR2 is SYGVKD. The CDR3 DNA is TGTGCCATCAGTGAGTCGATCCCAGTTATCAGTGGCTACACCTTC. It translates to CAISESIPVISGYTF.

V and J are TRBV7-2 and TRBJ1-1; 7 positions agree with TRBD1. Trimming removed 4 bases from V and 4 bases from J; junction bases left unmatched: 6. The CDR3 totals 14 residues. Germline V gene lookup returns CDR1 SGHTA and CDR2 FQGNSA. The CDR3 region has the DNA TGTGCCAGCAGCTCCACGAGGGGGCTCACTGAAGCTTTCTTT. Amino acid sequence: CASSSTRGLTEAFF. Combining the CDR3 with reference TRBV7-2 and TRBJ1-1 gives the whole variable domain GAGVSQSPSNKVTEKGKDVELRCDPISGHTALYWYRQSLGQGLEFLIYFQGNSAPDKSGLPSDRFSAERTGGSVSTLTIQRTQQEDSAVYLCASSSTRGLTEAFFGQGTRLTVV.

The chain has TRBV4-3 and TRBJ2-5; D is unresolved. The CDR3 runs to 15 residues. Trimming stripped 0 bases from V and 1 base from J, with 9 bases between. Germline V gene sequence: CDR1 LGHNA, CDR2 YSLEER. The CDR3, as DNA: TGCGCCAGCAGCCAAGATTTGACCCCCCAAGAGACCCAGTACTTC. Translated: CASSQDLTPQETQYF.

At least ten counts were recorded for this clonotype. J is TRBJ2-7 and V is TRBV25-1; D is unresolved. V lost 6 bases to trimming and J lost 3 bases, with 6 bases between them. Per the germline V gene, CDR1 is MGHDK and CDR2 is SYGVNS. The length of the CDR3 is 11 residues. The chain's CDR3 is CASRDIYEQYF. CDR3 bases: TGTGCCAGCAGAGATATCTACGAGCAGTACTTC.